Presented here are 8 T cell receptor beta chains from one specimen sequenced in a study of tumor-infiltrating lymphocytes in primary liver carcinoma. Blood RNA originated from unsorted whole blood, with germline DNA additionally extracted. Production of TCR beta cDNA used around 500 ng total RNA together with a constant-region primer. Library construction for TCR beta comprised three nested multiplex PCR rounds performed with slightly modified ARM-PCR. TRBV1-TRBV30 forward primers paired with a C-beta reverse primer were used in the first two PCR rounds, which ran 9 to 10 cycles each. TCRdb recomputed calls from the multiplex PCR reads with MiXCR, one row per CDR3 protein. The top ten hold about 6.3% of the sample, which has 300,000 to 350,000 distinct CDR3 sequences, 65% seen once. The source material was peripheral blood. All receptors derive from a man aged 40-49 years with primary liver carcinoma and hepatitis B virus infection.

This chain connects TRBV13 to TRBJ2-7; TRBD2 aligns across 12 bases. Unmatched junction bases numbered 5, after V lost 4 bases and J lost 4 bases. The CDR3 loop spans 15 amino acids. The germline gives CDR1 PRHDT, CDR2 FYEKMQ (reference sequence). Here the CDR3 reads CASSSTSGRKYEQYF. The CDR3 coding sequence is TGTGCCAGCAGCTCCACTAGCGGGAGGAAATACGAGCAGTACTTC.

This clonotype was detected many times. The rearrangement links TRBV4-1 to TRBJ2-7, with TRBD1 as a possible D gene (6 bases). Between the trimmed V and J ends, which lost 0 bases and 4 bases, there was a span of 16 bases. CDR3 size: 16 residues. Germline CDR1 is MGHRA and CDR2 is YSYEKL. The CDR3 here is CASSQDLPQGFYEQYF. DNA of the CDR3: TGCGCCAGCAGCCAAGATCTGCCACAGGGTTTTTACGAGCAGTACTTC.

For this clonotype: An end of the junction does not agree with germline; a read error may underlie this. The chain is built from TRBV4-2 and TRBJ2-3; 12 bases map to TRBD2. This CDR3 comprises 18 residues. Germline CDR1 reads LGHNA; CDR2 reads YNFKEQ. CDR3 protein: CASSQLGLAGPPKDTHYF. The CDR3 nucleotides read TGTGCCAGCAGCCAACTCGGACTAGCGGGACCCCCTAAAGATACGCATTATTTT.

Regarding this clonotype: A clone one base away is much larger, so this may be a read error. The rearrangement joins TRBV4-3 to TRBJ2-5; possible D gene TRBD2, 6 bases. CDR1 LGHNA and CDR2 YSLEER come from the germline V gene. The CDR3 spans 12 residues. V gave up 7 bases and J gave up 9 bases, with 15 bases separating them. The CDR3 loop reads CASNLSGEAQYF. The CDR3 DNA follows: TGCGCCAGCAACCTGTCGGGGGAGGCCCAGTACTTC.

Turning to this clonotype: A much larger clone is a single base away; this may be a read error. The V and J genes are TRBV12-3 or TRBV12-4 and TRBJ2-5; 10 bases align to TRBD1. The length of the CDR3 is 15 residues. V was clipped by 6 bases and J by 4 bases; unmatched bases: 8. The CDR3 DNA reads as TGTGCCAGCAGCCCGAGACAGGGGGCGAGAGAGACCCAGTACTTC. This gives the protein CASSPRQGARETQYF.

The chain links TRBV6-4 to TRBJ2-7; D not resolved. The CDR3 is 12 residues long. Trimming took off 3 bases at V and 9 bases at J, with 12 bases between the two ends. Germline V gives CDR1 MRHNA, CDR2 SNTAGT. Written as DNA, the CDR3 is TGTGCCAGCAGTGAACCCTCCGGTGGGCAGTACTTC. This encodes CASSEPSGGQYF.

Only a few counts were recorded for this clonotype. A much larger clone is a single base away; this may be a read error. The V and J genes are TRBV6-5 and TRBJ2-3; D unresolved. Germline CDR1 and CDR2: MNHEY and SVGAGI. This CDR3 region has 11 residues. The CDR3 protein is CASSLEATRYF. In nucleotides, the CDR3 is TGTGCCAGCAGCCTAGAAGCTACGCGGTATTTT.

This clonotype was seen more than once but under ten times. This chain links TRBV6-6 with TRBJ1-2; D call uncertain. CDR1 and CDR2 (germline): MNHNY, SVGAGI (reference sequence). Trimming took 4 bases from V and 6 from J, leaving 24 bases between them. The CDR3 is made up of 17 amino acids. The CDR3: CASSFSIGPPSKDGYTF. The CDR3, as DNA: TGTGCCAGCAGTTTCAGTATTGGCCCCCCAAGTAAGGATGGCTACACCTTC.